These T cell receptor beta chains were read from a single sample in a study of blood T cell repertoires in COVID-19. TCRdb's table, derived via immunoSEQ multiplex PCR, lists solely in-frame clones and lacks some. The sample gives 200,000 to 250,000 clones, roughly 85% of which show up once; approximately 4.2% is in the top ten. The sequenced sample was PBMCs or T cells enriched from blood (not recorded which). The source of these receptors is a woman between 40 and 55 years old with acute COVID-19. Both conserved end residues are part of each CDR3. The order of the fields is D gene, CDR3 length, clone size, J gene, V gene, CDR3 DNA, CDR3 protein. D genes are given only for firm matches. Where a row states a size, it is once, few, many or the class of an expanded clone; other rows omit it.

D gene: TRBD2; CDR3 length: 13; clone size: NA; J gene: TRBJ2-1; V gene: TRBV29-1; CDR3 DNA: TGCAGCGCTACGGGAGCGGGGGGGAATGAGCAGTTCTTC; CDR3 protein: CSATGAGGNEQFF
D gene: TRBD2; CDR3 length: 14; clone size: NA; J gene: TRBJ2-1; V gene: TRBV9; CDR3 DNA: TGTGCCAGCAGCGTACTAGCGGATTACAATGAGCAGTTCTTC; CDR3 protein: CASSVLADYNEQFF
D gene: NA; CDR3 length: 13; clone size: once; J gene: TRBJ1-2; V gene: TRBV29-1; CDR3 DNA: TGCAGCGTTGACCTCGGGCGGGGGGGTGGCTACACCTTC; CDR3 protein: CSVDLGRGGGYTF
D gene: NA; CDR3 length: 16; clone size: NA; J gene: TRBJ2-2; V gene: TRBV19; CDR3 DNA: TGTGCCAGTGCTCACGGTAGCGTAGCGAACACCGGGGAGCTGTTTTTT; CDR3 protein: CASAHGSVANTGELFF
D gene: TRBD1; CDR3 length: 16; clone size: NA; J gene: TRBJ1-6; V gene: TRBV5-8; CDR3 DNA: TGTGCCAGCAGCTCCGGACAGGGAATTTCTCATTCACCCCTCCACTTT; CDR3 protein: CASSSGQGISHSPLHF
D gene: NA; CDR3 length: 14; clone size: NA; J gene: TRBJ1-1; V gene: TRBV7-3; CDR3 DNA: TGTGCCAGCAGCCGGGTCCCCCTGGCCACTGAAGCTTTCTTT; CDR3 protein: CASSRVPLATEAFF
D gene: NA; CDR3 length: 15; clone size: NA; J gene: TRBJ1-2; V gene: TRBV19; CDR3 DNA: TGTGCCAGTAGTAGAGATGCCGCTGATCTATATGGCTACACCTTC; CDR3 protein: CASSRDAADLYGYTF
D gene: TRBD2; CDR3 length: 17; clone size: NA; J gene: TRBJ2-1; V gene: TRBV18; CDR3 DNA: TGTGCCAGCTCACCACGGATACTAGCGGGAGTAAGCAATGAGCAGTTCTTC; CDR3 protein: CASSPRILAGVSNEQFF
D gene: TRBD1; CDR3 length: 14; clone size: once; J gene: TRBJ1-2; V gene: TRBV2; CDR3 DNA: TGTGCCAGCAGAGGACAGGGGAGTTACAAGGGCTACACCTTC; CDR3 protein: CASRGQGSYKGYTF
D gene: NA; CDR3 length: 15; clone size: once; J gene: TRBJ2-2; V gene: TRBV23-1; CDR3 DNA: TGCGCCAGCACTCAGGACAGTACGAACACCGGGGAGCTGTTTTTT; CDR3 protein: CASTQDSTNTGELFF
D gene: NA; CDR3 length: 14; clone size: NA; J gene: TRBJ1-2; V gene: TRBV28; CDR3 DNA: TGTGCCAGCAGTCGAACCCGGACAGTCTATGGCTACACCTTC; CDR3 protein: CASSRTRTVYGYTF
D gene: NA; CDR3 length: 14; clone size: few; J gene: TRBJ2-7; V gene: TRBV6-2/TRBV6-3; CDR3 DNA: TGTGCCAGCAGTTACCCGCGGGTTTCCTACGAGCAGTACTTC; CDR3 protein: CASSYPRVSYEQYF
D gene: NA; CDR3 length: 13; clone size: NA; J gene: TRBJ1-2; V gene: TRBV28; CDR3 DNA: TGTGCCAGCAGAGTAAGCCCTAACTATGGCTACACCTTC; CDR3 protein: CASRVSPNYGYTF
D gene: NA; CDR3 length: 14; clone size: NA; J gene: TRBJ1-2; V gene: TRBV11-3; CDR3 DNA: TGTGCCAGCAGCTCTACAGGGCCCAACTATGGCTACACCTTC; CDR3 protein: CASSSTGPNYGYTF
D gene: NA; CDR3 length: 13; clone size: NA; J gene: TRBJ2-5; V gene: TRBV12-3/TRBV12-4; CDR3 DNA: TGTGCCAGCAGAGGAACAGGGCCGGAGACCCAGTACTTC; CDR3 protein: CASRGTGPETQYF
D gene: NA; CDR3 length: 16; clone size: NA; J gene: TRBJ1-2; V gene: TRBV18; CDR3 DNA: TGTGCCAGCTCACCACCGGGCCTCGGGACACTCTATGGCTACACCTTC; CDR3 protein: CASSPPGLGTLYGYTF
D gene: NA; CDR3 length: 13; clone size: NA; J gene: TRBJ2-5; V gene: TRBV2; CDR3 DNA: TGTGCCAGCAGTGGGACTTTACAAGAGACCCAGTACTTC; CDR3 protein: CASSGTLQETQYF
D gene: TRBD2; CDR3 length: 16; clone size: once; J gene: TRBJ2-3; V gene: TRBV6-5; CDR3 DNA: TGTGCCAGCAGTTACTCTCAAGCGGGAGGTGAAGATACGCAGTATTTT; CDR3 protein: CASSYSQAGGEDTQYF
D gene: NA; CDR3 length: 15; clone size: NA; J gene: TRBJ2-5; V gene: TRBV5-1; CDR3 DNA: TGCGCCAGCAGCTTGGCCTGGGGAGTCCAAGAGACCCAGTACTTC; CDR3 protein: CASSLAWGVQETQYF
D gene: TRBD1; CDR3 length: 15; clone size: NA; J gene: TRBJ1-5; V gene: TRBV28; CDR3 DNA: TGTGCCAGCCCTCCAGGACAGGGGCGCTGGGGGGCCCAGCATTTT; CDR3 protein: CASPPGQGRWGAQHF
D gene: NA; CDR3 length: 17; clone size: NA; J gene: TRBJ2-1; V gene: TRBV28; CDR3 DNA: TGTGCCAGCAGTTTATTAGCTTTAGCGGAGAAGGGAAATGAGCAGTTCTTC; CDR3 protein: CASSLLALAEKGNEQFF
D gene: NA; CDR3 length: 20; clone size: NA; J gene: TRBJ1-5; V gene: TRBV6-2/TRBV6-3; CDR3 DNA: TGTGCCAGCAGTCCCCGCGGGACCTCCCAAGCGGCTTATAGCAATCAGCCCCAGCATTTT; CDR3 protein: CASSPRGTSQAAYSNQPQHF
D gene: NA; CDR3 length: 14; clone size: NA; J gene: TRBJ1-3; V gene: TRBV28; CDR3 DNA: TGTGCCAGCAGTTTTTCGGCGGGGCGTAGCACCATATATTTT; CDR3 protein: CASSFSAGRSTIYF
D gene: NA; CDR3 length: 16; clone size: NA; J gene: TRBJ2-7; V gene: TRBV5-1; CDR3 DNA: TGCGCCAGCAGCTTGGCGGTGGGGGGGGCTCCAGGGGAGCAGTACTTC; CDR3 protein: CASSLAVGGAPGEQYF
D gene: TRBD2; CDR3 length: 15; clone size: few; J gene: TRBJ2-7; V gene: TRBV19; CDR3 DNA: TGTGCCAGTAGTATAGATAGCGGGAGGGGCTACGAGCAGTACTTC; CDR3 protein: CASSIDSGRGYEQYF
D gene: NA; CDR3 length: 12; clone size: NA; J gene: TRBJ2-1; V gene: TRBV21-1; CDR3 DNA: TGTGCCAGCAGCAAAGAGCAGGGTGAGCAGTTCTTC; CDR3 protein: CASSKEQGEQFF
D gene: NA; CDR3 length: 16; clone size: NA; J gene: TRBJ2-2; V gene: TRBV7-2; CDR3 DNA: TGTGCCAGCAGACGGGGACTCCCGGTAACCACCGGGGAGCTGTTTTTT; CDR3 protein: CASRRGLPVTTGELFF
D gene: NA; CDR3 length: 13; clone size: NA; J gene: TRBJ1-4; V gene: TRBV7-2; CDR3 DNA: TGTGCCAGCAGCTTCGGCCCGGAGGAAAAACTGTTTTTT; CDR3 protein: CASSFGPEEKLFF
D gene: NA; CDR3 length: 13; clone size: NA; J gene: TRBJ1-2; V gene: TRBV6-5; CDR3 DNA: TGTGCCAGCAAAACCTCGGACAGATCCGGCTACACCTTC; CDR3 protein: CASKTSDRSGYTF
D gene: TRBD2; CDR3 length: 15; clone size: NA; J gene: TRBJ2-3; V gene: TRBV27; CDR3 DNA: TGTGCCAGCAGTTTGGCGGGAGGCCTCACAGATACGCAGTATTTT; CDR3 protein: CASSLAGGLTDTQYF
D gene: NA; CDR3 length: 14; clone size: once; J gene: TRBJ1-1; V gene: TRBV7-2; CDR3 DNA: TGTGCCAGCAGCACCTACGACAGGAACACTGAAGCTTTCTTT; CDR3 protein: CASSTYDRNTEAFF
D gene: TRBD2; CDR3 length: 19; clone size: NA; J gene: TRBJ2-1; V gene: TRBV7-2; CDR3 DNA: TGTGCCAGCATCCTCCGGACAGTTTACCTAGCGGGCCTCCCAAAGGAGCAGTTCTTC; CDR3 protein: CASILRTVYLAGLPKEQFF
D gene: TRBD1; CDR3 length: 16; clone size: many; J gene: TRBJ1-2; V gene: TRBV7-2; CDR3 DNA: TGTGCCAGCAGCTTGGCGCCGGGACAGGGAACGTCCGGCTACACCTTC; CDR3 protein: CASSLAPGQGTSGYTF
D gene: NA; CDR3 length: 16; clone size: NA; J gene: TRBJ2-1; V gene: TRBV7-2; CDR3 DNA: TGTGCCAGCAGAGAGACGGACAGACCGGCCGGCAATGAGCAGTTCTTC; CDR3 protein: CASRETDRPAGNEQFF
D gene: NA; CDR3 length: 18; clone size: few; J gene: TRBJ1-1; V gene: TRBV25-1; CDR3 DNA: TGTGCCAGCAGTGATTTCCGGGACACGGGCTTAAGGGGCACTGAAGCTTTCTTT; CDR3 protein: CASSDFRDTGLRGTEAFF
D gene: TRBD1; CDR3 length: 16; clone size: NA; J gene: TRBJ1-5; V gene: TRBV7-2; CDR3 DNA: TGTGCCAGCAGCTTTGCCGGGACAGGGGTTTTGCAGCCCCAGCATTTT; CDR3 protein: CASSFAGTGVLQPQHF
D gene: TRBD2; CDR3 length: 16; clone size: NA; J gene: TRBJ2-3; V gene: TRBV7-2; CDR3 DNA: TGTGCCAGCAGCTTACCCCGGACTAGCGGGACAGATACGCAGTATTTT; CDR3 protein: CASSLPRTSGTDTQYF
D gene: TRBD1; CDR3 length: 14; clone size: NA; J gene: TRBJ2-1; V gene: TRBV3-1/TRBV3-2; CDR3 DNA: TGTGCCAGCAGCCAGCCGGGACAGGGCAATGAGCAGTTCTTC; CDR3 protein: CASSQPGQGNEQFF
D gene: NA; CDR3 length: 14; clone size: NA; J gene: TRBJ2-3; V gene: TRBV5-1; CDR3 DNA: TGCGCCAGCAGCCCAACGGTAGTTTTAGATACGCAGTATTTT; CDR3 protein: CASSPTVVLDTQYF
D gene: NA; CDR3 length: 12; clone size: NA; J gene: TRBJ1-1; V gene: TRBV4-1; CDR3 DNA: TGCGCCAGCAGCCCCTGGGGGGGTGAAGCTTTCTTT; CDR3 protein: CASSPWGGEAFF
D gene: NA; CDR3 length: 13; clone size: NA; J gene: TRBJ1-1; V gene: TRBV7-6; CDR3 DNA: TGTGCCAGCAGCTTGACAGGAAACACTGAAGCTTTCTTT; CDR3 protein: CASSLTGNTEAFF
D gene: TRBD1; CDR3 length: 14; clone size: NA; J gene: TRBJ1-2; V gene: TRBV28; CDR3 DNA: TGTGCCAGCACCAAGGACAGGGGAGTAGAAGGCTACACCTTC; CDR3 protein: CASTKDRGVEGYTF
D gene: TRBD1; CDR3 length: 14; clone size: once; J gene: TRBJ2-7; V gene: TRBV11-3; CDR3 DNA: TGTGCCAGCAGCACGACAGGGGTTGTCCACGAGCAGTACTTC; CDR3 protein: CASSTTGVVHEQYF
D gene: NA; CDR3 length: 13; clone size: NA; J gene: TRBJ2-5; V gene: TRBV7-2; CDR3 DNA: TGTGCCAGCAGCCTCCAGCGGCAAGAGACCCAGTACTTC; CDR3 protein: CASSLQRQETQYF
D gene: NA; CDR3 length: 14; clone size: NA; J gene: TRBJ2-7; V gene: TRBV5-1; CDR3 DNA: TGCGCCAGCAGCTCGAGGGTGCCGCCCTACGAGCAGTACTTC; CDR3 protein: CASSSRVPPYEQYF
D gene: TRBD1; CDR3 length: 14; clone size: NA; J gene: TRBJ1-2; V gene: TRBV11-2; CDR3 DNA: TGTGCCAGCAGCTTATGGGGGGACAGGATCGGCTACACCTTC; CDR3 protein: CASSLWGDRIGYTF
D gene: NA; CDR3 length: 15; clone size: NA; J gene: TRBJ2-5; V gene: TRBV7-3; CDR3 DNA: TGTGCCAGCAGCTTAACGTCTACAGGCGGAGAGACCCAGTACTTC; CDR3 protein: CASSLTSTGGETQYF
D gene: NA; CDR3 length: 13; clone size: NA; J gene: TRBJ2-3; V gene: TRBV7-9; CDR3 DNA: TGTGCCAGCAGCTTAGTTTTACAAACAGGACAGTATTTT; CDR3 protein: CASSLVLQTGQYF
D gene: NA; CDR3 length: 15; clone size: NA; J gene: TRBJ1-3; V gene: TRBV21-1; CDR3 DNA: TGTGCCAGCATAGAGCAGGGCCTCTCTGGAAACACCATATATTTT; CDR3 protein: CASIEQGLSGNTIYF
D gene: NA; CDR3 length: 15; clone size: NA; J gene: TRBJ1-3; V gene: TRBV5-1; CDR3 DNA: TGCGCCAGCAGCCTGGCAGGGGTCTCTGGAAACACCATATATTTT; CDR3 protein: CASSLAGVSGNTIYF
D gene: TRBD1; CDR3 length: 16; clone size: NA; J gene: TRBJ2-2; V gene: TRBV6-2/TRBV6-3; CDR3 DNA: TGTGCCAGCAGTACAAAAGGGGGCGTAAGGACCGGGGAGCTGTTTTTT; CDR3 protein: CASSTKGGVRTGELFF
D gene: NA; CDR3 length: 16; clone size: NA; J gene: TRBJ2-3; V gene: TRBV28; CDR3 DNA: TGTGCCAGCAGTTTTGTGGGGGCCTCTAGCACAGATACGCAGTATTTT; CDR3 protein: CASSFVGASSTDTQYF